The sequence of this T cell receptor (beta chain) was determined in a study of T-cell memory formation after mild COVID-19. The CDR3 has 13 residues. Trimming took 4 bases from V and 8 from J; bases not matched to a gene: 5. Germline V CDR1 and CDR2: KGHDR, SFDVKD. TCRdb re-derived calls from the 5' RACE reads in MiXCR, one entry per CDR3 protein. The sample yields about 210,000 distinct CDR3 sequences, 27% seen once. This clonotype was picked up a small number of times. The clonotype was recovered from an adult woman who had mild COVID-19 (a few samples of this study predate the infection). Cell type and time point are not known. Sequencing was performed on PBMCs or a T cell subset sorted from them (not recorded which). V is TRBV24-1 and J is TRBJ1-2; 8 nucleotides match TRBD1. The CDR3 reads CATSDPDREGYTF. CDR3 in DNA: TGTGCCACCAGTGACCCGGACAGGGAAGGCTACACCTTC.